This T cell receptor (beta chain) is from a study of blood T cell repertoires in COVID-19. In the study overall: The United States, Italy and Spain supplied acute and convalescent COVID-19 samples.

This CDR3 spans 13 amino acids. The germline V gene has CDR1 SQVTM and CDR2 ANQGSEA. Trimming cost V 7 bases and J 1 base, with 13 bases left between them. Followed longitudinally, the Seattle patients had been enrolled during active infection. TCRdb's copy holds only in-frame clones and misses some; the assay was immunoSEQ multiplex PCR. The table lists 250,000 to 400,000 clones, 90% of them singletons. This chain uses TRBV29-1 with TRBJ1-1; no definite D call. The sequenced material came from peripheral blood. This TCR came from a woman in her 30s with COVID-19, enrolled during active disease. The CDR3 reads CSAQAGSNTEAFF. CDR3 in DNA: TGCAGCGCCCAGGCGGGCTCGAACACTGAAGCTTTCTTT.